These T cell receptor beta chains were read from a single sample in a study of blood T cell repertoires in COVID-19. Sequencing was performed with immunoSEQ multiplex PCR; in TCRdb, only in-frame clones are kept and a portion is missing. The sample includes more than 15,000 clones, more than 80% seen only once; the top ten take roughly 3.7%. The sequencing sample was made of peripheral blood. The receptors were sampled from a human donor in a cohort sampled during active COVID-19. The CDR3 runs from the conserved cysteine through the conserved F or W. Fields, in order: V gene, J gene, CDR3 protein.

v_gene: TRBV11-1; j_gene: TRBJ1-2; CDR3aa: CASTLSGVSGYTF
v_gene: TRBV19; j_gene: TRBJ1-6; CDR3aa: CASTALNRGSNSPLHF
v_gene: TRBV9; j_gene: TRBJ2-1; CDR3aa: CASSVVGGGAYEQFF
v_gene: TRBV7-6; j_gene: TRBJ2-3; CDR3aa: CASSLEPSGRRTDTQYF
v_gene: TRBV7-9; j_gene: TRBJ2-2; CDR3aa: CASSSSFWTSDYHTGELFF
v_gene: TRBV7-2; j_gene: TRBJ2-3; CDR3aa: CASRILATTDTQYF
v_gene: TRBV29-1; j_gene: TRBJ2-7; CDR3aa: CSAGGTPDGEQYF
v_gene: TRBV28; j_gene: TRBJ1-3; CDR3aa: CASRFTGSSGNTIYF
v_gene: TRBV24-1; j_gene: TRBJ2-1; CDR3aa: CATSDFGGPSGYNEQFF
v_gene: TRBV7-2; j_gene: TRBJ2-7; CDR3aa: CASSSGTSMGWQYF
v_gene: TRBV2; j_gene: TRBJ1-1; CDR3aa: CASLPEGLWYTEAFF
v_gene: TRBV9; j_gene: TRBJ2-2; CDR3aa: CASSPRSAGPGTGELFF
v_gene: TRBV28; j_gene: TRBJ2-1; CDR3aa: CASSQTWDSHPSLSSYNEQFF
v_gene: TRBV4-3; j_gene: TRBJ2-2; CDR3aa: CASSQADRAPGELFF
v_gene: TRBV5-4; j_gene: TRBJ2-1; CDR3aa: CASSSPSRNEQFF
v_gene: TRBV27; j_gene: TRBJ2-5; CDR3aa: CASSSGTGGLETQYF
v_gene: TRBV27; j_gene: TRBJ1-2; CDR3aa: CASSLPGGYGYTF
v_gene: TRBV5-6; j_gene: TRBJ2-7; CDR3aa: CASSLPTVSEQYF
v_gene: TRBV3-1/TRBV3-2; j_gene: TRBJ1-5; CDR3aa: CASSQQFNQPQHF
v_gene: TRBV5-5; j_gene: TRBJ1-5; CDR3aa: CASSLRGTWPQHF
v_gene: TRBV4-1; j_gene: TRBJ2-7; CDR3aa: CASSQDNSNRRYEQYF
v_gene: TRBV4-2; j_gene: TRBJ2-1; CDR3aa: CASSPLDRQGADEQFF
v_gene: TRBV2; j_gene: TRBJ1-5; CDR3aa: CASSEGEPGAQHF
v_gene: TRBV3-1/TRBV3-2; j_gene: TRBJ2-1; CDR3aa: CASSQDWAGQFF
v_gene: TRBV7-7; j_gene: TRBJ2-2; CDR3aa: CASSLGSGRWDTGELFF
v_gene: TRBV19; j_gene: TRBJ1-1; CDR3aa: CASSPRTGVDTEAFF
v_gene: TRBV6-6; j_gene: TRBJ1-1; CDR3aa: CASSPTGNTEAFF
v_gene: TRBV7-8; j_gene: TRBJ2-2; CDR3aa: CASSLKAASGIVNTGELFF
v_gene: TRBV5-6; j_gene: TRBJ2-3; CDR3aa: CASSLVWAAQADTQYF